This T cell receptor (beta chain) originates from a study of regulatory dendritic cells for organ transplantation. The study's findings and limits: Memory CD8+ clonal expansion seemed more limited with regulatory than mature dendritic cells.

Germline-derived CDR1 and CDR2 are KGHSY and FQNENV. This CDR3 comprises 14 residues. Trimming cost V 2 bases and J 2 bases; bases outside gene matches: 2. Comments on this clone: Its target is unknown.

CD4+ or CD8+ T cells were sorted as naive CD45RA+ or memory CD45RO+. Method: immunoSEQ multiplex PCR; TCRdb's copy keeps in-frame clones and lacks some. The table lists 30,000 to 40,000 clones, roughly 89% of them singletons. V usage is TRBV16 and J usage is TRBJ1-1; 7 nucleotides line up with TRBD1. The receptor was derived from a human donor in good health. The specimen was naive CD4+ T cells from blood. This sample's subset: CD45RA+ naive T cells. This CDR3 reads CASSQGQVNTEAFF. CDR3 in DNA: TGTGCCAGCAGCCAAGGACAGGTTAACACTGAAGCTTTCTTT.